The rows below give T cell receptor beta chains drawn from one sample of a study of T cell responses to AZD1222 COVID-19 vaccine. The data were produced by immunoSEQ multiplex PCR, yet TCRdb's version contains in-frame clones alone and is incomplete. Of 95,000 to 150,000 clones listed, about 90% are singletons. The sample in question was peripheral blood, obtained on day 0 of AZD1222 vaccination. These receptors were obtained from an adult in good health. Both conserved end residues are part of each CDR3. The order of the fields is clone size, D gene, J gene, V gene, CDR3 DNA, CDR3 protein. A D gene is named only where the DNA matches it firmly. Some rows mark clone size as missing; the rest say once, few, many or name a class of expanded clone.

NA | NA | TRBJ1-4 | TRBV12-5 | TGTGCTAGTGGTCCTGGGGCAGCAACTAATGAAAAACTGTTTTTT | CASGPGAATNEKLFF
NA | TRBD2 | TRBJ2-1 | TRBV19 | TGTGCCAGTGGCACAACTAGCGGGAGTTACAATGAGCAGTTCTTC | CASGTTSGSYNEQFF
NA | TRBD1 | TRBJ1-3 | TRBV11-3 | TGTGCCAGCAGCAGACAGGGAACTGGAAACACCATATATTTT | CASSRQGTGNTIYF
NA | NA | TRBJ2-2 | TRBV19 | TGTGCCAGTATTGGGGACCGGCTGTTCGGGGAGCTGTTTTTT | CASIGDRLFGELFF
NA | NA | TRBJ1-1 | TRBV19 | TGTGCCAGTAGTGGGATGCTAAACACTGAAGCTTTCTTT | CASSGMLNTEAFF
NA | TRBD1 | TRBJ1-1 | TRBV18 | TGTGCCAGCTCACCATCGAATGGACAGGGAGCTTTCTTT | CASSPSNGQGAFF
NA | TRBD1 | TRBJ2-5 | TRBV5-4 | TGTGCCAGCAGGGAGGGACAGGTGAGGGAGACCCAGTACTTC | CASREGQVRETQYF
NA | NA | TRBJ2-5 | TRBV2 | TGTGCCAGCAGTGAAGCGGGGGTGGGGACCCAGTACTTC | CASSEAGVGTQYF
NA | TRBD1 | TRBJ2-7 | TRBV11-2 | TGTGCCAGCAGCTTCGAGGACAGGGGTCTCTCCGAGCAGTACTTC | CASSFEDRGLSEQYF
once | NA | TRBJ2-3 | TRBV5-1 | TGCGCCAGCAGCTTAAGCGGCGCGGGCACAGATACGCAGTATTTT | CASSLSGAGTDTQYF
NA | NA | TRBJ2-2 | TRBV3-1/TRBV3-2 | TGTGCCAGCAGCCAAAAGCGTACTTACACCGGGGAGCTGTTTTTT | CASSQKRTYTGELFF
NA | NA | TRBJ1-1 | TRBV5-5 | TGTGCCAGCAGCTCCAGTCCCCAGGGTGAAGCTTTCTTT | CASSSSPQGEAFF
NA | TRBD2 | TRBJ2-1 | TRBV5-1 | TGCGCCAGCAGCTTGACTAGCGGGAGGGCCAATGAGCAGTTCTTC | CASSLTSGRANEQFF
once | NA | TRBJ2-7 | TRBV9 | TGTGCCAGCAGCGCAGGACAGTCCTACGAGCAGTACTTC | CASSAGQSYEQYF
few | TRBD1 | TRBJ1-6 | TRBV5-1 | TGCGCCAGCAGCTTGGGGCCAGGGGGCCTTTCCTATAATTCACCCCTCCACTTT | CASSLGPGGLSYNSPLHF
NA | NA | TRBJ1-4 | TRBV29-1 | TGCAGCGTTGAATCCTCAACTAATGAAAAACTGTTTTTT | CSVESSTNEKLFF
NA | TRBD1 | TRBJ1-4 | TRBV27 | TGTGCCAGCAGTAGGGACAGCCCGATTAATGAAAAACTGTTTTTT | CASSRDSPINEKLFF
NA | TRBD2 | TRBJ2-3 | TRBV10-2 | TGCGCCAGCAGTGAGTCATTGACTAGCGGGAGCACAGATACGCAGTATTTT | CASSESLTSGSTDTQYF
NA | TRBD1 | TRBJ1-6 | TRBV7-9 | TGTGCCAGCAGATTGAGCAGGGGACAGAAGAGGAATTCACCCCTCCACTTT | CASRLSRGQKRNSPLHF
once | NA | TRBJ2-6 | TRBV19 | TGTGCCAGTCGGAATCTGGGTTCCGGGGCCAACGTCCTGACTTTC | CASRNLGSGANVLTF
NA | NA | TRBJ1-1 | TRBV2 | TGTGCCAGCAGTGAACCCCGGGAGGGGAACACTGAAGCTTTCTTT | CASSEPREGNTEAFF
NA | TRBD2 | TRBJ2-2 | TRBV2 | TGTGCCAGCAGACTAGCGGCGAACACCGGGGAGCTGTTTTTT | CASRLAANTGELFF
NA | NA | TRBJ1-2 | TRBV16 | TGTGCCAGCAGCACCCGGGACGGAGTCTACTATGGCTACACCTTC | CASSTRDGVYYGYTF
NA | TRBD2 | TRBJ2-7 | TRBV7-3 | TGTGCCAGCAGCCTCTTGGGGGGGTCCTACGAGCAGTACTTC | CASSLLGGSYEQYF
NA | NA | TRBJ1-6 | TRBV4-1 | TGCGCCAGCAGCCAAGATAGCGGCACGAATAATTCACCCCTCCACTTT | CASSQDSGTNNSPLHF
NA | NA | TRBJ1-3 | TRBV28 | TGTGCCAGCATAGGCTATTACACCATATATTTT | CASIGYYTIYF
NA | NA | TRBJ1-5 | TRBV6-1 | TGTGCCAGCAGTGAAGACAGCGACGGCAATCAGCCCCAGCATTTT | CASSEDSDGNQPQHF
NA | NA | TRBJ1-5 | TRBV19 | TGTGCCAGTAGGGGCAGCAATCAGCCCCAGCATTTT | CASRGSNQPQHF
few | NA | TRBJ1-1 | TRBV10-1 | TGCGCTTCAGGCCCCATGGGTTGGATCACTGAAGCTTTCTTT | CASGPMGWITEAFF
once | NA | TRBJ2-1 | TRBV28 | TGTGCCAGCAGTTTAAGGCGACAGGTGCACAATGAGCAGTTCTTC | CASSLRRQVHNEQFF
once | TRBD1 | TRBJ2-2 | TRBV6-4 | TGTGCCAGCAGTCCGACAGGGGGCACCGGGGAGCTGTTTTTT | CASSPTGGTGELFF
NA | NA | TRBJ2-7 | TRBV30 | TGTGCCGGACATTCTAGCGCCTGGGGGGAGCAGTACTTC | CAGHSSAWGEQYF
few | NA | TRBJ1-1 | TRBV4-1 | TGCGCCAGCAGCCCGACACAGCCGAACACTGAAGCTTTCTTT | CASSPTQPNTEAFF
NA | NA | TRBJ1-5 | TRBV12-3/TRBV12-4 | TGTGCCAGCAGCTTTAATCAGCCCCAGCATTTT | CASSFNQPQHF
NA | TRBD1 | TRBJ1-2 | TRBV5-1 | TGCGCCAGCAGCCAACAGGGGGCCTCGGACTATGGCTACACCTTC | CASSQQGASDYGYTF
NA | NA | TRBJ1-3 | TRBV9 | TGTGCCAGCAGCGTAGTGGGGGTCTCTGGAAACACCATATATTTT | CASSVVGVSGNTIYF
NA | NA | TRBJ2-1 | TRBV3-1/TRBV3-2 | TGTGCCAGCAGCCCAGGACTCCTATACAATGAGCAGTTCTTC | CASSPGLLYNEQFF
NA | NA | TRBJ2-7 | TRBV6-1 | TGTGCCAGCAGTGAAGCGGTTCGAGGCTACGAGCAGTACTTC | CASSEAVRGYEQYF
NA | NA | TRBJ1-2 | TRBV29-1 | TGCAGCGTTGCCACCACGATGGGGGATGGCTACACCTTC | CSVATTMGDGYTF
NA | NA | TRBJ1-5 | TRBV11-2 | TGTGCCAGCAGCTTAAATAGCAATCAGCCCCAGCATTTT | CASSLNSNQPQHF
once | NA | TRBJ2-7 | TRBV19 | TGTGCCAGTAGTCATGGTTCCTACGAGCAGTACTTC | CASSHGSYEQYF
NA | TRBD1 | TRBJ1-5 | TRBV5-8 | TGTGCCAGCAGCTGGGACAGGGCTGGATTTAGCAATCAGCCCCAGCATTTT | CASSWDRAGFSNQPQHF
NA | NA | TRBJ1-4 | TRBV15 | TGTGCCGCCCGGGGTCTTGGAAAACTGTTTTTT | CAARGLGKLFF
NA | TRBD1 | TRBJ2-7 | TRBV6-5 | TGTGCCAGCAGCGACCGGGACAGGGGGCACTACGAGCAGTACTTC | CASSDRDRGHYEQYF
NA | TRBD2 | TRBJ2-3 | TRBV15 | TGTGCCACCAGCAGTGGTAGCGGGTCTAGCACAGATACGCAGTATTTT | CATSSGSGSSTDTQYF
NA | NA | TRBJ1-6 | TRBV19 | TGTGCCAGTAGTGGGGGGTGGCAGGGGCTGAATTCACCCCTCCACTTT | CASSGGWQGLNSPLHF
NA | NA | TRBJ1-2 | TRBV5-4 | TGTGCCAGCAGCCTGTTCAGAGACCGCTACACCTTC | CASSLFRDRYTF
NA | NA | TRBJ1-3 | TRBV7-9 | TGTGCCGAAGGGGAACAATCTGGAAACACCATATATTTT | CAEGEQSGNTIYF
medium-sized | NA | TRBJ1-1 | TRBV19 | TGTGCCAGTAGTCCCTTGGTGCACACTGAAGCTTTCTTT | CASSPLVHTEAFF
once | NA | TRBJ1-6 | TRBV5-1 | TGCGCCAGCAGCTCAGACAGGATAATGCTGAATTCACCCCTCCACTTT | CASSSDRIMLNSPLHF
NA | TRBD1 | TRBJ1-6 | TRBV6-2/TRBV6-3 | TGTGCCAGCAGTCTCCTGTCGACAGGGAGCTCCTATAATTCACCCCTCCACTTT | CASSLLSTGSSYNSPLHF
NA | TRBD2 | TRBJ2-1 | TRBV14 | TGTGCCAGCAGCCAAGATTGGGGACTAGCATTTCATGAGCAGTTCTTC | CASSQDWGLAFHEQFF